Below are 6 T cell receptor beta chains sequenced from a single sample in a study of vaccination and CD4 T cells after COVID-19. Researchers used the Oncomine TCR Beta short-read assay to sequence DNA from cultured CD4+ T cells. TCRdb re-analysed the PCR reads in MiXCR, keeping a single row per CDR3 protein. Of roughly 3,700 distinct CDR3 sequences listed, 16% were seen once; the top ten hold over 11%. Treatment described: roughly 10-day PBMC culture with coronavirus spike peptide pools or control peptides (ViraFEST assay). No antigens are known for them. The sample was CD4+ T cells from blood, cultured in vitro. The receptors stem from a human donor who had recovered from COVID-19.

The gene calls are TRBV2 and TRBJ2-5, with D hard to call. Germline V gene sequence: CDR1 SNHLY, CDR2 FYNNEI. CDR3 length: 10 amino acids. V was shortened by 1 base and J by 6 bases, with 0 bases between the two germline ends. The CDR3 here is CASSEETQYF. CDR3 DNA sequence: TGTGCCAGCAGTGAAGAGACCCAGTACTTC.

CDR3 sequence: CASSQAGRQETQYF. The CDR3 coding sequence is TGTGCCAGCAGCCAAGCCGGGCGGCAAGAGACCCAGTACTTC. V and J are TRBV3-1 and TRBJ2-5, with D unclear. Germline V lookup: CDR1 LGHDT, CDR2 YNNKEL (reference sequence). The CDR3 sequence is 14 residues long. The V end lost 1 base, the J end lost 2 bases, and 8 bases lay between the germline ends.

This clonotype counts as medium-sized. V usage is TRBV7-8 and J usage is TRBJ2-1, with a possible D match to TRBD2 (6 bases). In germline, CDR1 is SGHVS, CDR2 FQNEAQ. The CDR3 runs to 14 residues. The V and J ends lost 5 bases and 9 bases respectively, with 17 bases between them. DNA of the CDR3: TGTGCCAGCAGCAAGACTAGGACGCCCGGTGAGCAGTTCTTC. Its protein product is CASSKTRTPGEQFF.

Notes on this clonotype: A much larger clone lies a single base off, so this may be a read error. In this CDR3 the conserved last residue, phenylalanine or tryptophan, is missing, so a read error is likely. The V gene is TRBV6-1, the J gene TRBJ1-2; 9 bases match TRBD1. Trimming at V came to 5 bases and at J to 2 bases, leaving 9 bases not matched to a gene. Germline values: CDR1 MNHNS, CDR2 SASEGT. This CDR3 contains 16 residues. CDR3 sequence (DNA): TGTGCCAGCAGTACATCGGGACAGGGACTGAACTATGGCTACACCCTC. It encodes CASSTSGQGLNYGYTL.

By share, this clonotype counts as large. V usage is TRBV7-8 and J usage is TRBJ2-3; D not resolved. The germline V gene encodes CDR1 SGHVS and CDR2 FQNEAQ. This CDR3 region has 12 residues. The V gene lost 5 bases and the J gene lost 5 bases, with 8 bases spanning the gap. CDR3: CASSPMGDTQYF. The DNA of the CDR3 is TGTGCCAGCAGCCCAATGGGAGATACGCAGTATTTT.

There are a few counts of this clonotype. CDR3 residues: CASSLVSSGGVYNEQFF. The CDR3 bases are TGTGCCAGCAGCTTAGTCTCTAGCGGGGGAGTCTACAATGAGCAGTTCTTC. The genes are TRBV7-2 and TRBJ2-1; TRBD2 aligns across 10 bases. The germline V gene encodes CDR1 SGHTA and CDR2 FQGNSA. Unmatched junction bases numbered 6, after V lost 1 base and J lost 3 bases. The CDR3 is made up of 17 amino acids.